The source of this T cell receptor (beta chain) is a study of T cell responses to AZD1222 COVID-19 vaccine. Here immunoSEQ multiplex PCR was the method, and the copy in TCRdb shows in-frame clones only, minus some. The sample lists fewer than 300,000 clones; about 92% were seen once. The CDR3 covers 13 residues. Germline loops: CDR1 LGHDT, CDR2 YNNKEL (reference sequence). The V and J ends lost 2 bases and 7 bases respectively, with 11 bases between them. The gene calls are TRBV3-1 (or the pseudogene TRBV3-2) and TRBJ1-1; perhaps TRBD1 as D (6 bases). The sample in question was peripheral blood, obtained on day 0 of AZD1222 vaccination. The clonotype comes from an adult in good health. CDR3 sequence (DNA): TGTGCCAGCAGCCAATCGGGGGCGGGTGAAGCTTTCTTT. It yields the protein CASSQSGAGEAFF.